Below are 23 T cell receptor beta chains sequenced from a single sample in a study of cytomegalovirus exposure and HLA in healthy donors. In the PCR, 60 Vbeta and 13 Jbeta primers were used. The method was immunoSEQ multiplex PCR; TCRdb's version includes in-frame clones alone and lacks a portion of them. The repertoire consists of about 130,000 clones, with about 70% occurring once and the leading ten covering roughly 2%. The specimen was PBMCs. The origin of the receptors is a woman in her sixties in good health and CMV-seropositive.

This clone occurred once. The chain joins TRBV9 to TRBJ2-1; 7 nucleotides line up with TRBD2. The CDR3 extends over 15 amino acids. The J segment lost 4 bases and the V segment lost 0 bases, leaving 4 bases of the junction unmatched. Germline CDR1 and CDR2: SGDLS and YYNGEE. The CDR3 loop reads CASSVGGGGYNEQFF. DNA of the CDR3: TGTGCCAGCAGCGTAGGTGGGGGGGGGTACAATGAGCAGTTCTTC. Based on the CDR3 plus reference TRBV9 and TRBJ2-1, the full variable domain is DSGVTQTPKHLITATGQRVTLRCSPRSGDLSVYWYQQSLDQGLQFLIQYYNGEERAKGNILERFSAQQFPDLHSELNLSSLELGDSALYFCASSVGGGGYNEQFFGPGTRLTVL.

The chain combines TRBV30 with TRBJ2-3; weak D call: TRBD1 (6 bases). CDR1 is GTSNPN and CDR2 is SVGIG in the germline V gene (reference sequence). The length of the CDR3 is 15 residues. Trimming stripped 3 bases from V and 7 bases from J, with 20 bases between. The CDR3 loop reads CAWRQIQGIGNTQYF. CDR3 coding DNA: TGTGCCTGGAGGCAGATCCAGGGGATCGGAAATACGCAGTATTTT.

DNA for the CDR3: TGTGCCAGTAGTATGCAGGGCTATGGCTACACCTTC. Translation gives CASSMQGYGYTF. The V and J genes are TRBV19 and TRBJ1-2, with D tentatively TRBD1 (5 bases). With 3 bases removed from V and 4 bases from J, the gap between germline ends came to 6 bases. Germline V gives CDR1 LNHDA, CDR2 SQIVND (reference sequence). The CDR3 consists of 12 residues.

The gene calls are TRBV6-4 and TRBJ2-1; tentative D call: TRBD2 (6 bases). The CDR3 is 12 amino acids. V was clipped by 2 bases and J by 12 bases, with 11 bases between them. CDR1 and CDR2 from the germline V gene are MRHNA and SNTAGT. In DNA form, the CDR3 reads TGTGCCAGCAGTGACGTCGGGGGATCGCAGTTCTTC. Its protein is CASSDVGGSQFF.

This clone was counted between two and nine times. The chain employs TRBV18 and TRBJ2-5, with a weak D call TRBD2 (5 bases). The germline V gene encodes CDR1 KGHSH and CDR2 LQKENI. The CDR3 length is 12 residues. V gave up 5 bases and J gave up 4 bases, with 8 bases separating them. CDR3 in DNA: TGTGCCAGCTCAGAGGGCCGAGAGACCCAGTACTTC. This gives the protein CASSEGRETQYF.

About this clone itself: Other nucleotide sequences from this sample produce the same CDR3. V gene TRBV28 combines with J gene TRBJ1-2, with 7 bases aligning to TRBD1. Trimming took 2 bases from V and 6 from J; bases not matched to a gene: 9. This CDR3 is built from 15 residues. Germline V CDR1 and CDR2: MDHEN, SYDVKM. CDR3 nucleotide sequence: TGTGCCAGCAGTTTAGGGGGGACCACAGGGGATGGCTACACCTTC. It translates to CASSLGGTTGDGYTF.

This clone showed up just a few times. The chain couples TRBV28 to TRBJ1-4; no firm D call. This CDR3 spans 17 amino acids. Germline CDR1 and CDR2: MDHEN and SYDVKM. The ends were cut back, 5 bases at V and 3 bases at J, with 19 bases in the middle. CDR3 in amino acids: CASSLPRTASANEKLFF. The CDR3 DNA is TGTGCCAGCAGTCTCCCCCGGACTGCTTCGGCTAATGAAAAACTGTTTTTT.

This rearrangement joins TRBV28 to TRBJ1-5, with 7 bases fitting TRBD1. Trimming at V came to 6 bases and at J to 0 bases, leaving 5 bases not matched to a gene. This CDR3 is built from 15 residues. Germline V gene lookup returns CDR1 MDHEN and CDR2 SYDVKM. CDR3 residues: CASSGTAYSNQPQHF. The CDR3 DNA reads TGTGCCAGCAGCGGGACAGCCTATAGCAATCAGCCCCAGCATTTT.

This clone was recorded a few times. The chain carries TRBV9 and TRBJ1-5; D is possibly TRBD1 (6 bases). The CDR3 has 15 residues. Germline V gene data show CDR1 as SGDLS and CDR2 as YYNGEE. The V and J ends lost 4 bases and 6 bases respectively, with 17 bases between them. This chain's CDR3 is CASSPEGGSFQPQHF. CDR3 bases: TGTGCCAGCAGCCCAGAGGGGGGGTCCTTTCAGCCCCAGCATTTT.

The rearrangement joins TRBV28 to TRBJ1-5; no clear D. V lost 6 bases and J 1 base, leaving 16 bases between the germline ends. CDR1 and CDR2 (germline): MDHEN, SYDVKM. The CDR3 has 16 residues. CDR3 DNA: TGTGCCAGCAGCCCCTGGAGCCTTGGGAGCAATCAGCCCCAGCATTTT. Protein product: CASSPWSLGSNQPQHF.

The CDR3, as DNA: TGTGCCAGCAGTACTGCGGGACTGCTATTGGAGCAGTACTTC. It translates to CASSTAGLLLEQYF. The chain carries TRBV28 and TRBJ2-7, with D possibly matching TRBD2 (6 bases). The CDR3 is 14 residues long. The V end lost 5 bases, the J end lost 7 bases, and 18 bases lay between the germline ends. Germline V gene data show CDR1 as MDHEN and CDR2 as SYDVKM.

This clone has just one count. The rearrangement joins TRBV6-1 to TRBJ2-7, with 12 bases that match TRBD1. Germline CDR1 and CDR2: MNHNS and SASEGT. The CDR3 is 17 amino acids. V shed 2 bases, J shed 2 bases, and the junction held 7 bases outside the gene matches. This CDR3 is CASSETLGTGGPYEQYF. The CDR3 bases are TGTGCCAGCAGTGAAACGTTAGGGACAGGGGGCCCCTACGAGCAGTACTTC.

The chain links TRBV4-1 to TRBJ1-1; D gene unclear. The CDR3 spans 14 residues. CDR1 is MGHRA, CDR2 YSYEKL, per germline. Deletions cut 2 bases from V and 1 base from J, with 8 bases between. The CDR3 DNA reads TGCGCCAGCAGCCAATACGGGTCGAACACTGAAGCTTTCTTT. It specifies CASSQYGSNTEAFF.

This clone was observed once. V usage is TRBV5-6 and J usage is TRBJ1-6, with 8 bases fitting TRBD1. The J segment lost 0 bases and the V segment lost 4 bases, leaving 6 bases of the junction unmatched. The CDR3 spans 17 residues. Germline V gives CDR1 SGHDT, CDR2 YYEEEE. The CDR3 nucleotides are TGTGCCAGCAGCAGGACAGGGCGCCCCTCCTATAATTCACCCCTCCACTTT. Translating it yields CASSRTGRPSYNSPLHF.

In its sample, this clone was seen a few times. The V call is TRBV29-1, the J call TRBJ2-3; D might be TRBD1 (6 bases). CDR1 is SQVTM and CDR2 is ANQGSEA in the germline V gene. V dropped 1 base and J dropped 4 bases, with 6 bases sitting between them. The CDR3 totals 12 residues. CDR3 DNA sequence: TGCAGCGTTGAAGGGACAGCAGATACGCAGTATTTT. Translated, it gives CSVEGTADTQYF.

V usage is TRBV6-1 and J usage is TRBJ1-6; 8 bases line up with TRBD1. Unmatched junction bases numbered 8, after V lost 6 bases and J lost 10 bases. The length of the CDR3 is 14 residues. Per germline, CDR1 MNHNS and CDR2 SASEGT. In DNA form, the CDR3 reads TGTGCCAGCAGGACGGACAGGGTAAAGTCACCCCTCCACTTT. Its protein product is CASRTDRVKSPLHF.

The chain has TRBV6-6 and TRBJ1-5, with 8 bases identical to TRBD1. The CDR3 is 15 residues long. The ends lost 2 bases at V and 2 bases at J; junction bases unmatched: 2. Germline CDR1 MNHNY, CDR2 SVGAGI (reference sequence). The CDR3 loop is CASSYVTGGNQPQHF. CDR3 sequence (DNA): TGTGCCAGCAGTTACGTGACAGGGGGCAATCAGCCCCAGCATTTT.

This clone appeared a few times. The rearrangement links TRBV25-1 to TRBJ1-1, with 8 positions matching TRBD1. The V gene's germline CDR1 is MGHDK and CDR2 SYGVNS. The V segment lost 4 bases and the J segment 4 bases; nucleotides outside the gene matches: 8. This CDR3 region has 15 residues. CDR3 DNA sequence: TGTGCCAGCAGTGCCACAGGGGGAGGTTTCACTGAAGCTTTCTTT. It specifies CASSATGGGFTEAFF.

The genes are TRBV6-5 and TRBJ2-3; D remains ambiguous. V shed 5 bases and J shed 5 bases, with 14 bases lying between them. CDR1 and CDR2 from the germline V gene are MNHEY and SVGAGI. The CDR3 spans 14 residues. This CDR3 reads CASSQTRLGDTQYF. The CDR3 bases are TGTGCCAGCAGTCAGACGAGGTTAGGAGATACGCAGTATTTT.

In its sample, this clone was seen a few times. The chain couples TRBV27 to TRBJ2-7; TRBD1 aligns across 7 bases. Germline loops: CDR1 MNHEY, CDR2 SMNVEV (reference sequence). The CDR3 totals 14 residues. The ends lost 5 bases at V and 3 bases at J; junction bases unmatched: 7. CDR3 nucleotide sequence: TGTGCCAGCAGTCCCCGGGACAGCCACTACGAGCAGTACTTC. Its protein is CASSPRDSHYEQYF.

The rearrangement uses TRBV6-5 and TRBJ2-5; the match to TRBD2 covers 7 bases. The CDR3 runs 15 residues. The trim removed 0 bases at V and 5 bases at J, leaving 6 bases unmatched. Germline V gene sequence: CDR1 MNHEY, CDR2 SVGAGI. CDR3 amino acids: CASSYSLAGGETQYF. Here the CDR3 DNA reads TGTGCCAGCAGTTACTCATTAGCGGGTGGGGAGACCCAGTACTTC.

The genes are TRBV5-4 and TRBJ2-1; D is possibly TRBD2 (5 bases). Germline V CDR1 and CDR2: SGHNT, YYREEE (reference sequence). The CDR3 extends over 16 amino acids. Trimming took off 5 bases at V and 0 bases at J, with 15 bases between the two ends. The CDR3 coding sequence is TGTGCCAGCAGTCCCGGGAAGACTACCTCCTACAATGAGCAGTTCTTC. Translated, it gives CASSPGKTTSYNEQFF. Together with reference TRBV5-4 and TRBJ2-1, the CDR3 gives the full variable domain: ETGVTQSPTHLIKTRGQQVTLRCSSQSGHNTVSWYQQALGQGPQFIFQYYREEENGRGNFPPRFSGLQFPNYSSELNVNALELDDSALYLCASSPGKTTSYNEQFFGPGTRLTVL.

This chain links TRBV2 with TRBJ2-7; 8 bases agree with TRBD2. The CDR3 covers 17 residues. Germline CDR1 is SNHLY and CDR2 is FYNNEI. Losses at the gene ends were 4 bases for V and 5 bases for J; bases not matched to a gene: 16. DNA for the CDR3: TGTGCCAGCAGTGTTCGGGGAGCGGGGGCCGCCACCCACGAGCAGTACTTC. Encoded protein: CASSVRGAGAATHEQYF. The complete variable domain, with remaining parts taken from reference TRBV2 and TRBJ2-7, reads EPEVTQTPSHQVTQMGQEVILRCVPISNHLYFYWYRQILGQKVEFLVSFYNNEISEKSEIFDDQFSVERPDGSNFTLKIRSTKLEDSAMYFCASSVRGAGAATHEQYFGPGTRLTVT.